The entry below gives a single T cell receptor (beta chain) sequence along with its context. What it binds is unknown. The data are from a study of cytomegalovirus exposure and HLA in healthy donors. Whole-study context: Assignment to the Caucasian-associated ancestry cluster applied to around 80% of the approximately 420 genotyped donors.

Study-wide points: Common viral pathogens seemed, in a later analysis, to connect with several of the most significant clusters. The authors reported that TCR beta sequences could predict HLA-A and HLA-B alleles. These predictions were accurate for most subjects in the first cohort.

The PCR was carried out with 60 Vbeta primers and 13 Jbeta primers. In the source study's methods: Per a later analysis, the number of unique TCR beta chains was around 80 million, of which about 11 million were shared. Sequencing used immunoSEQ multiplex PCR; TCRdb keeps in-frame clones, though not all of them. The DNA gave D and trimming, while V, J and clone size come from that table. The sample lists some 140,000 clones, 70% to 80% occurring once. The V gene end was trimmed by 5 bases and the J gene end by 4 bases; junction bases not matched to a gene: 10. Germline values: CDR1 PRHDT, CDR2 FYEKMQ (reference sequence). The CDR3 runs to 15 residues.

What was sequenced was PBMCs. The rearrangement links TRBV13 to TRBJ2-7; TRBD2 agrees at 8 bases. The sequence came from a man in his thirties or forties in good health and CMV-seropositive. The CDR3 sequence: CASSRGAGGNYEQYF. CDR3 coding DNA: TGTGCCAGCAGCCGCGGTGCGGGGGGAAATTACGAGCAGTACTTC.